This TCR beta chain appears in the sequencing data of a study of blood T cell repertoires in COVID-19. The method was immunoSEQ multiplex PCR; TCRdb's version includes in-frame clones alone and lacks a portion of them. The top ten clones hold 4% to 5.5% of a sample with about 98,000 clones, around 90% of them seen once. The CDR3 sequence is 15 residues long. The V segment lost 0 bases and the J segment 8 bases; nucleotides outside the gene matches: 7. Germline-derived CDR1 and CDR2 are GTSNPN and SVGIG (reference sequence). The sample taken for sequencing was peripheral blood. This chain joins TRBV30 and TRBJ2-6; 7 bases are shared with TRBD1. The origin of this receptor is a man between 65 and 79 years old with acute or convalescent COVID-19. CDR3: CAWSVNRGASNVLTF. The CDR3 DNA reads TGTGCCTGGAGTGTAAACAGGGGAGCCTCCAACGTCCTGACTTTC.